This passage covers 18 T cell receptor beta chains from one sample sequenced in a study of T-cell memory formation after mild COVID-19. TCRdb independently ran MiXCR on the 5' RACE reads; one entry per CDR3 protein. The sample lists approximately 350,000 distinct CDR3 sequences; about an eighth were seen once. Material for sequencing was PBMCs or a T cell subset sorted from them (not recorded which). The receptor set was obtained from a man between 18 and 29 years old who had mild COVID-19 (a few samples of this study predate the infection). Cell type and time point are not known.

The chain has TRBV12-3 or TRBV12-4 and TRBJ2-5; 9 bases fit TRBD2. After removal of 5 bases from V and 5 bases from J, the junction contained 9 bases not matched to a gene. This CDR3 is 15 amino acids long. CDR3 DNA sequence: TGTGCCAGCAGTCACTACGGGACTAGCAGTGAGACCCAGTACTTC. It translates to CASSHYGTSSETQYF.

The chain carries TRBV2 and TRBJ2-3; maybe TRBD2 (7 bases). V lost 7 bases to trimming and J lost 0 bases, with 11 bases between them. The CDR3 contains 14 residues. Per germline, CDR1 SNHLY and CDR2 FYNNEI. CDR3 nucleotides: TGTGCCAGCATCGCGGGGGCTAGCACAGATACGCAGTATTTT. Translation gives CASIAGASTDTQYF.

This clonotype was counted between two and nine times. V is TRBV4-1 and J is TRBJ1-1; TRBD1 aligns across 8 bases. V lost 5 bases, J lost 3 bases, and 2 bases stayed unmatched. This CDR3 has 13 amino acids. Germline-derived CDR1 and CDR2 are MGHRA and YSYEKL. CDR3 in amino acids: CASSDRGDTEAFF. The CDR3 DNA reads TGCGCCAGCAGCGACAGGGGCGACACTGAAGCTTTCTTT.

This chain joins TRBV7-9 and TRBJ1-3, with D possibly being TRBD1 (5 bases). The CDR3 runs to 17 residues. V was shortened by 4 bases and J by 0 bases, with 16 bases between the two germline ends. Germline V CDR1 and CDR2: SEHNR, FQNEAQ (reference sequence). CDR3 nucleotides: TGTGCCAGCAGCTCGTCGACAGACCTTTACTCTGGAAACACCATATATTTT. It codes for CASSSSTDLYSGNTIYF.

This clonotype was seen at least ten times. V gene TRBV5-1 combines with J gene TRBJ2-7; D may be TRBD2 (6 bases). The CDR3 consists of 14 residues. Germline values: CDR1 SGHRS, CDR2 YFSETQ. Trimming pared 0 bases from V and 0 bases from J, leaving 7 bases between. CDR3 protein: CASSLGAGSYEQYF. In DNA form, the CDR3 reads TGCGCCAGCAGCTTGGGAGCGGGCTCCTACGAGCAGTACTTC.

This CDR3 is CASSRRGMETQYF. DNA of the CDR3: TGTGCCAGCAGCCGCCGGGGCATGGAGACCCAGTACTTC. J is TRBJ2-5 and V is TRBV5-6; D is perhaps TRBD1 or TRBD2 (5 bases each). CDR3 length: 13 residues. The germline gives CDR1 SGHDT, CDR2 YYEEEE. V gave up 4 bases and J gave up 5 bases, with 12 bases separating them.

The V gene is TRBV7-2, the J gene TRBJ1-6; D unresolved. Deletions cut 5 bases from V and 8 bases from J, with 4 bases between. CDR3 length: 11 residues. Germline loops: CDR1 SGHTA, CDR2 FQGNSA. CDR3 loop: CASSAHSPLHF. DNA for the CDR3: TGTGCCAGCAGCGCCCATTCACCCCTCCACTTT.

This clonotype appeared a few times. The J gene is TRBJ1-5, the V gene TRBV2; D gene unclear. The V end was cut by 7 bases, the J end by 4 bases, with 14 bases between. This CDR3 comprises 14 residues. Germline CDR1 is SNHLY and CDR2 is FYNNEI. The CDR3 bases are TGTGCCAGCACTGCGCAGGCGACGAATCAGCCCCAGCATTTT. It is translated as CASTAQATNQPQHF.

V gene TRBV11-1 combines with J gene TRBJ2-1; 12 bases are a match to TRBD2. V gave up 3 bases and J gave up 10 bases; unmatched junction bases: 10. CDR1 is SGHAT and CDR2 is FQDESV in the germline V gene (reference sequence). The CDR3 has 16 amino acids. This CDR3 reads CASSFQTSGGYWEQFF. CDR3 coding DNA: TGTGCCAGCAGCTTCCAGACTAGCGGGGGTTATTGGGAGCAGTTCTTC.

This clonotype occurred a few times. V is TRBV24-1 and J is TRBJ2-3; no definite D call. V lost 4 bases and J lost 4, with 14 bases in between. CDR1 and CDR2 (germline): KGHDR, SFDVKD. The CDR3 sequence is 15 residues long. Here the CDR3 reads CATSEADQSADTQYF. CDR3 nucleotide sequence: TGTGCCACCAGTGAGGCGGACCAGTCGGCAGATACGCAGTATTTT.

The rearrangement links TRBV7-9 to TRBJ2-3; 10 nucleotides agree with TRBD2. Trimming at V came to 6 bases and at J to 1 base, leaving 4 bases not matched to a gene. The CDR3 consists of 15 residues. The germline V gene encodes CDR1 SEHNR and CDR2 FQNEAQ (reference sequence). CDR3 sequence (DNA): TGTGCCAGCAGTTCTAGCGGGGGTCGCACAGATACGCAGTATTTT. Amino acid sequence: CASSSSGGRTDTQYF.

This chain uses TRBV7-2 with TRBJ1-1, with D uncertain. The V end was cut by 1 base, the J end by 0 bases, with 9 bases between. The CDR3 is 15 residues long. Per the germline V gene, CDR1 is SGHTA and CDR2 is FQGNSA. The CDR3: CASSLGRLMNTEAFF. In DNA form, the CDR3 reads TGTGCCAGCAGCTTAGGCCGACTGATGAACACTGAAGCTTTCTTT.

This clonotype came up a few times. The gene calls are TRBV7-2 and TRBJ1-1; 8 nucleotides line up with TRBD1. Germline V lookup: CDR1 SGHTA, CDR2 FQGNSA. The V gene end was trimmed by 1 base and the J gene end by 6 bases; junction bases not matched to a gene: 4. The CDR3 runs to 14 residues. The CDR3 sequence: CASSLGGRGPEAFF. CDR3 DNA sequence: TGTGCCAGCAGCTTAGGTGGCAGGGGGCCTGAAGCTTTCTTT. Using reference TRBV7-2 and TRBJ1-1 for the parts outside the CDR3, the full variable domain is GAGVSQSPSNKVTEKGKDVELRCDPISGHTALYWYRQSLGQGLEFLIYFQGNSAPDKSGLPSDRFSAERTGGSVSTLTIQRTQQEDSAVYLCASSLGGRGPEAFFGQGTRLTVV.

This clonotype was seen only a few times. The V gene is TRBV7-9, the J gene TRBJ2-1, with a possible D match to TRBD2 (7 bases). Germline V gene sequence: CDR1 SEHNR, CDR2 FQNEAQ (reference sequence). CDR3 length: 17 amino acids. V was pared by 3 bases and J by 0 bases, with 15 bases between. CDR3 amino acids: CASSFLIGGPSYNEQFF. CDR3 bases: TGTGCCAGCAGCTTTTTGATCGGGGGGCCCTCCTACAATGAGCAGTTCTTC.

This chain links TRBV19 with TRBJ2-2; D not certain. Trimming removed 7 bases at V and 6 bases at J, with 9 bases between. This CDR3 is built from 12 residues. Germline CDR1 LNHDA, CDR2 SQIVND (reference sequence). CDR3 DNA: TGTGCCAGTACACGGAGACCCGGGGAGCTGTTTTTT. Translating it yields CASTRRPGELFF.

Many counts were recorded for this clonotype. The chain links TRBV5-1 to TRBJ2-1, with TRBD2 matching 12 bases. The germline gives CDR1 SGHRS, CDR2 YFSETQ. CDR3 size: 16 residues. The ends lost 4 bases at V and 8 bases at J; junction bases unmatched: 10. CDR3 sequence: CASSTLLAGGVDEQFF. CDR3 nucleotides: TGCGCCAGCAGCACTCTACTAGCGGGGGGTGTCGATGAGCAGTTCTTC.

This clonotype has a handful of counts. The chain combines TRBV7-9 with TRBJ2-3; tentatively, D is TRBD1 or TRBD2 (5 bases each). V was pared by 2 bases and J by 0 bases, with 12 bases between. The CDR3 sequence is 16 residues long. Germline lookup yields CDR1 SEHNR and CDR2 FQNEAQ (reference sequence). The CDR3 sequence is CASSLRGASSTDTQYF. The CDR3 nucleotides read TGTGCCAGCAGCTTACGGGGCGCCTCTAGCACAGATACGCAGTATTTT.

This clonotype turned up a few times. The chain employs TRBV6-5 and TRBJ2-7, with 7 nucleotides matching TRBD1. The CDR3 length is 13 residues. Germline-derived CDR1 and CDR2 are MNHEY and SVGAGI. Trimming took 6 bases from V and 6 from J; bases not matched to a gene: 8. Written as DNA, the CDR3 is TGTGCCAGCAGCCACAGGGGCTCGGGCGAGCAGTACGTC. Amino acids: CASSHRGSGEQYV.